The TCR beta chain described here comes from a study of shared clonotypes between healthy human individuals. This CDR3 is built from 16 residues. The V gene lost 1 base and the J gene lost 1 base, with 11 bases spanning the gap. Germline V gene data show CDR1 as SGHAT and CDR2 as FQNNGV. Clones were read by immunoSEQ multiplex PCR, and TCRdb kept only the in-frame ones, dropping some. This table holds around 1,100,000 clones, approximately 80% found once. The sequence derives from a man in his late teens or twenties in good health. Some clones in this sample may be carry-over from other donors' samples. Sequencing was performed on memory CD4+ T cells from PBMCs. Described subset: CD45RA-negative fraction. The rearrangement links TRBV11-2 to TRBJ2-1, with D perhaps matching TRBD1 (6 bases). Written as DNA, the CDR3 is TGTGCCAGCAGCTTAGCTACCGGGACATCCTACAATGAGCAGTTCTTC. This gives the protein CASSLATGTSYNEQFF.